This TCR beta chain was observed in a study of identical twins. J gave up 3 bases and V 4 bases, and 7 bases lay outside the gene matches. The CDR3 runs to 15 residues. Germline CDR1 is SGHNT and CDR2 is YYREEE (reference sequence). TCRdb passed the 5' RACE reads through MiXCR, listing each CDR3 protein once. The table includes hundreds of thousands of distinct CDR3 sequences, approximately 6% detected once. Sequencing was performed on naive T cells sorted from blood. The origin of this receptor is a man between 18 and 29 years old in good health. The gene calls are TRBV5-4 and TRBJ2-1, with 7 bases identical to TRBD1. DNA of the CDR3: TGTGCCAGCAGCCCCGGGACAGAAGACTACAATGAGCAGTTCTTC. This encodes CASSPGTEDYNEQFF. Complete variable domain (other parts from reference TRBV5-4 and TRBJ2-1): ETGVTQSPTHLIKTRGQQVTLRCSSQSGHNTVSWYQQALGQGPQFIFQYYREEENGRGNFPPRFSGLQFPNYSSELNVNALELDDSALYLCASSPGTEDYNEQFFGPGTRLTVL.